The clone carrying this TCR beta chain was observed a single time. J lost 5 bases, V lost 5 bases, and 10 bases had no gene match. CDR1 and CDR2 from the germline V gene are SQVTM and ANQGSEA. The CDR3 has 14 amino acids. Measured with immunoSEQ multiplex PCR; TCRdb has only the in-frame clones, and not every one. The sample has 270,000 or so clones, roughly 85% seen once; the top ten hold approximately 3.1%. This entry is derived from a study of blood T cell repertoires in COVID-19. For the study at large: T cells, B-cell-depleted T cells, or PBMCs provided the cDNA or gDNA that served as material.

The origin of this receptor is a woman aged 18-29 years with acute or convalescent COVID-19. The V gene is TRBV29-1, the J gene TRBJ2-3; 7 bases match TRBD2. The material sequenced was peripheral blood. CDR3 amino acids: CSVPKRDIRDTQYF. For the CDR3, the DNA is TGCAGCGTTCCCAAGCGGGATATTCGAGATACGCAGTATTTT.